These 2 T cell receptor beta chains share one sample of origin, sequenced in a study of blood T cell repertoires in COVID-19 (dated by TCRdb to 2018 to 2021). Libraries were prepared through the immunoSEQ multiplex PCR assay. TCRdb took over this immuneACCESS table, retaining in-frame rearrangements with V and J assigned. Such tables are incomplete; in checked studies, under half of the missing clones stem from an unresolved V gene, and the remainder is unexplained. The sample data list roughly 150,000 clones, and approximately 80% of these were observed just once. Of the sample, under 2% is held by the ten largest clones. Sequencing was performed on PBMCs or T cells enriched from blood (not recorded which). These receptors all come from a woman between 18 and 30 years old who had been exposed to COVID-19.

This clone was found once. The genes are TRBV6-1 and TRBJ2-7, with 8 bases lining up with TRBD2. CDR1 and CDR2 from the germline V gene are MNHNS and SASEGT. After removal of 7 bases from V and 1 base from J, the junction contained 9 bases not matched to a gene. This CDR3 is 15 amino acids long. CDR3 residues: CASTKLTSGSYEQYF. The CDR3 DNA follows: TGTGCCAGCACCAAGCTAACTAGCGGTTCCTACGAGCAGTACTTC.

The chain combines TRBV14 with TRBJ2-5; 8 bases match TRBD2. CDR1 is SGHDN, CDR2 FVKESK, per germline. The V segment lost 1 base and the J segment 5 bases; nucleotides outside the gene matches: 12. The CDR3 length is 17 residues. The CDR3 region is CASSQGFQLAAVETQYF. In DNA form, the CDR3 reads TGTGCCAGCAGCCAAGGGTTTCAACTAGCGGCCGTGGAGACCCAGTACTTC.